This T cell receptor beta chain was obtained from a study of quantifying T cell responses using KT2 cells. Study at large: cDNA was made from DNase-treated RNA using alpha and beta constant primers.

Different KT2-to-PBMC ratios were created with a constant PBMC count. V trimming: 2 bases; J trimming: 4 bases; junction bases outside the gene matches: 6. The CDR3 extends over 16 amino acids. The V gene's germline CDR1 is SNHLY and CDR2 FYNNEI. Each cDNA got a UMI-containing oligo ligated at its 3' end. First-round PCR used three to five cycles and beta primers RC1.1 and RC1.2 covering TRBC1 and TRBC2. TCRdb passed the UMI-ligation and nested PCR reads through MiXCR, listing each CDR3 protein once. The data contain 45,000 to 65,000 distinct CDR3 sequences, approximately 13% of them singletons. The sequence came from a human donor. The chain couples TRBV2 to TRBJ2-2, with 8 bases identical to TRBD1. The sample was PBMCs spiked with cells of the T cell clone KT2. The CDR3 spells CASSEQGASVTGELFF. CDR3 DNA: TGTGCCAGCAGTGAACAGGGGGCGTCGGTCACCGGGGAGCTGTTTTTT.